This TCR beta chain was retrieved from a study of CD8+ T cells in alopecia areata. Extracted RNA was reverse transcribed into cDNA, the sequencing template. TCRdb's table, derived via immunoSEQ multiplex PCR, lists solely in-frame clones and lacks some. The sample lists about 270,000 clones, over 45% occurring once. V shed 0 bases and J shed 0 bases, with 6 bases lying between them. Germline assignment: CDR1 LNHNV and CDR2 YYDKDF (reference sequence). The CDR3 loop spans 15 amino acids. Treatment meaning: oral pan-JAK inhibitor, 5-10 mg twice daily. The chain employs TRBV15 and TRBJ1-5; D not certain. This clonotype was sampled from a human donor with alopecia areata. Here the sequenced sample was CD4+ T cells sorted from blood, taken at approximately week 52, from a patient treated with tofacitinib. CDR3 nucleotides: TGTGCCACCAGCAGAGAACGTTATAGCAATCAGCCCCAGCATTTT. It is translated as CATSRERYSNQPQHF.